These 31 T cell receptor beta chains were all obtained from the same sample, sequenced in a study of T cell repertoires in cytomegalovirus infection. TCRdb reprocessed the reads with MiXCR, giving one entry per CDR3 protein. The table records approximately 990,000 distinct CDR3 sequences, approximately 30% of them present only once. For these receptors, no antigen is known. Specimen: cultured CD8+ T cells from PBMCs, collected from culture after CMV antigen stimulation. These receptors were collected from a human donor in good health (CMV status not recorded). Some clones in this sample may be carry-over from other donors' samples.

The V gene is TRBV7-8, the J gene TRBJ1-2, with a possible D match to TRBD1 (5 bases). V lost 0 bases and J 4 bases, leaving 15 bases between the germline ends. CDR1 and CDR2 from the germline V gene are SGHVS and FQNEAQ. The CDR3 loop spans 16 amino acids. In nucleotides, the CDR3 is TGTGCCAGCAGCTTAGCCGGGACTTTTGAAACCTATGGCTACACCTTC. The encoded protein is CASSLAGTFETYGYTF.

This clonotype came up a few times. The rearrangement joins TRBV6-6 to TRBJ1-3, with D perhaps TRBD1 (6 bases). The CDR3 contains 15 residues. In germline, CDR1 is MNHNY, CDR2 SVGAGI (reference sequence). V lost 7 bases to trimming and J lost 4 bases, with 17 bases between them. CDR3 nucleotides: TGTGCCAGCACTTTTAATCAGGGGTCCGGAAACACCATATATTTT. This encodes CASTFNQGSGNTIYF.

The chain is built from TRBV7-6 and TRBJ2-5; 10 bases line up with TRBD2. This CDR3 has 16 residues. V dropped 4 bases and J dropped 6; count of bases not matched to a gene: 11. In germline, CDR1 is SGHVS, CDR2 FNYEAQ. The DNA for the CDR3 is TGTGCCAGCAGCTCCATAGCGGGGGGCCGAGAAAAGACCCAGTACTTC. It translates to CASSSIAGGREKTQYF.

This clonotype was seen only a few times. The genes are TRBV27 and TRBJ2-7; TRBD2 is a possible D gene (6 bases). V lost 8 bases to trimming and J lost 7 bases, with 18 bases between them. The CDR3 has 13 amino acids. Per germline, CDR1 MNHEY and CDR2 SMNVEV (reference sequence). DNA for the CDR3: TGTGCCAGCGGTCCGAGCGGGCTTTGGGAGCAGTACGTC. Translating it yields CASGPSGLWEQYV.

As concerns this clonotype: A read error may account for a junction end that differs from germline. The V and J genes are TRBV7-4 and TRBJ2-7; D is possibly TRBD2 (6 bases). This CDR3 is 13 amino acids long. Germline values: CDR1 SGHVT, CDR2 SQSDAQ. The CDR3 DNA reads TGTGCCAACAGCCCCGGGACTCGGTACGAGCAGTACTTC. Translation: CANSPGTRYEQYF.

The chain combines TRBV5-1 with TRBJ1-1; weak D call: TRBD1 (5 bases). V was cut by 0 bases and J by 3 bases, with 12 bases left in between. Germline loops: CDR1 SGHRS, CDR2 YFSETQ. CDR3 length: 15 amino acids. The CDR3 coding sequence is TGCGCCAGCAGCTTGGTAGGGGTTGTAGACACTGAAGCTTTCTTT. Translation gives CASSLVGVVDTEAFF. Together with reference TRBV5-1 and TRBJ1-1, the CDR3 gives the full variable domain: KAGVTQTPRYLIKTRGQQVTLSCSPISGHRSVSWYQQTPGQGLQFLFEYFSETQRNKGNFPGRFSGRQFSNSRSEMNVSTLELGDSALYLCASSLVGVVDTEAFFGQGTRLTVV.

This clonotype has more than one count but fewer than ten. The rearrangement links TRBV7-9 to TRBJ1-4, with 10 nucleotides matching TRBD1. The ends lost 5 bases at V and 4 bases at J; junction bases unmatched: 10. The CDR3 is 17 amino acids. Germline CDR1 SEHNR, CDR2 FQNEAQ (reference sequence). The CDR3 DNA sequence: TGTGCCAGCAGCCTGAGGACAGGGGGGACATTTAATGAAAAACTGTTTTTT. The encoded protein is CASSLRTGGTFNEKLFF.

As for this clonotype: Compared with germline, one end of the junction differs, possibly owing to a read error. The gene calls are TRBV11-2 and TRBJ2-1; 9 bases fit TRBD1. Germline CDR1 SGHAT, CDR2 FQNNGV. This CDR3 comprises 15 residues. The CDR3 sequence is CASRLDRGRYNEQFF. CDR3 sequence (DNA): TGTGCCAGCAGGTTAGACAGGGGGAGGTACAATGAGCAGTTCTTC.

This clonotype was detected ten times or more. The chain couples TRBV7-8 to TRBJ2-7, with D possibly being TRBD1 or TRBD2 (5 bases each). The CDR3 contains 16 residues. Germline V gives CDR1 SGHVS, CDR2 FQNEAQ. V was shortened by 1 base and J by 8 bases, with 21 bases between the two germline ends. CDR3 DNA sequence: TGTGCCAGCAGCTTAGGCCGGGACCCGGGTCGATTAAAGCAGTACTTC. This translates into CASSLGRDPGRLKQYF.

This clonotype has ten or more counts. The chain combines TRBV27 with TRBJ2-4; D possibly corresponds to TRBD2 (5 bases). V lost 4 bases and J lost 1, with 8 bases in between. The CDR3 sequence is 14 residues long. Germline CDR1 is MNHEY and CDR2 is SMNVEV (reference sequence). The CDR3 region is CASSSGLAKNIQYF. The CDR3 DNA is TGTGCCAGCAGTTCTGGACTGGCCAAAAACATTCAGTACTTC.

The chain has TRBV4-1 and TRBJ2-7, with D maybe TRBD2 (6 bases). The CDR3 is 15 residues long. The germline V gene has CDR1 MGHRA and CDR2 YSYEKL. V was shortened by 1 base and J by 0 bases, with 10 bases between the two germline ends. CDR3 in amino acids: CASSQVGGYSYEQYF. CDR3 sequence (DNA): TGCGCCAGCAGCCAAGTCGGGGGATACTCCTACGAGCAGTACTTC.

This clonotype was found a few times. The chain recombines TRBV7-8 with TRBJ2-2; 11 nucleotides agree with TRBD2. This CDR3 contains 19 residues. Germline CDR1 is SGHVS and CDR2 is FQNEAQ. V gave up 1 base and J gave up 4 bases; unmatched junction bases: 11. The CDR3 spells CASSLVSYLSGGATGELFF. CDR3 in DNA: TGTGCCAGCAGCTTAGTTTCCTACCTTAGCGGGGGGGCCACCGGGGAGCTGTTTTTT.

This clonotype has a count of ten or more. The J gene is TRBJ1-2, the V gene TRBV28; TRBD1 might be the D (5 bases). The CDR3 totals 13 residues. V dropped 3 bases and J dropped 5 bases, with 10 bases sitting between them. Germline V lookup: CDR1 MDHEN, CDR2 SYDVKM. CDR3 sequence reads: CASSFTGSYGYTF. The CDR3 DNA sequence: TGTGCCAGCAGTTTCACAGGATCGTATGGCTACACCTTC.

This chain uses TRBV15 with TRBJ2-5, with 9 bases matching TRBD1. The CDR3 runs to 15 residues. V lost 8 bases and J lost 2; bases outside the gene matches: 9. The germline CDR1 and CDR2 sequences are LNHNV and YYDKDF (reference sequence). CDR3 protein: CATGPDRGRQETQYF. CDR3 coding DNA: TGTGCCACCGGTCCAGACAGGGGGAGACAAGAGACCCAGTACTTC.

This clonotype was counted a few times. Written as DNA, the CDR3 is TGTGCCAGCGAAGGACCACTCGGTGTCACTGAAGCTTTCTTT. Translation: CASEGPLGVTEAFF. This chain joins TRBV6-1 and TRBJ1-1; D gene ambiguous. V was pared by 8 bases and J by 4 bases, with 17 bases between. In germline, CDR1 is MNHNS, CDR2 SASEGT. The CDR3 length is 14 residues.

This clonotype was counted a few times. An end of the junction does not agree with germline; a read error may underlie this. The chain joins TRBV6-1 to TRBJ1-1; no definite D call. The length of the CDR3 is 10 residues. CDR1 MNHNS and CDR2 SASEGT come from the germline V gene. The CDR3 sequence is CASSEGLPVF. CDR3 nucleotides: TGTGCCAGCAGTGAAGGTCTCCCAGTCTTT.

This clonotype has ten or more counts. In nucleotides, the CDR3 is TGTGCCAGCAGTTACTGGGAGGGCGACAATGAGCAGTTCTTC. Its translation: CASSYWEGDNEQFF. The chain has TRBV6-5 and TRBJ2-1, with 7 nucleotides matching TRBD2. The junction had 2 bases not matched to a gene; V was cut back by 1 base and J by 5 bases. CDR1 MNHEY and CDR2 SVGAGI come from the germline V gene. The CDR3 is 14 residues long.

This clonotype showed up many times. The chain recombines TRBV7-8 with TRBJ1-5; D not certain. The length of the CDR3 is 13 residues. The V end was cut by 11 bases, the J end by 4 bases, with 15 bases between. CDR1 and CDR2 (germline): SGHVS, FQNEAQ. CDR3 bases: TGTGCCTGCTCAAGGGAGAGGAATCAGCCCCAGCATTTT. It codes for CACSRERNQPQHF. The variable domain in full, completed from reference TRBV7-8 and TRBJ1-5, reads GAGVSQSPRYKVAKRGQDVALRCDPISGHVSLFWYQQALGQGPEFLTYFQNEAQLDKSGLPSDRFFAERPEGSVSTLKIQRTQQEDSAVYLCACSRERNQPQHFGDGTRLSIL.

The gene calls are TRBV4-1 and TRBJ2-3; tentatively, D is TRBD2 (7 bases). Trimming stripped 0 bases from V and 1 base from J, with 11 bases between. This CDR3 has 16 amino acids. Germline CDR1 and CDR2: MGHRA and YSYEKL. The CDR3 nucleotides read TGCGCCAGCAGCCAAGAAATCGGGGGGCGCACAGATACGCAGTATTTT. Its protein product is CASSQEIGGRTDTQYF.

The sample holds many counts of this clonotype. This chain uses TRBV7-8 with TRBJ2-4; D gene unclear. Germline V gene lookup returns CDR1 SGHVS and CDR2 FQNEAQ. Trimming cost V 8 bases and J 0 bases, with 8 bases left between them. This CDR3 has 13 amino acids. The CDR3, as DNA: TGTGCCAGCGCCGACCTAGCCAAAAACATTCAGTACTTC. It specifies CASADLAKNIQYF. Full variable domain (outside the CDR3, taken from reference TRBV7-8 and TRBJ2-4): GAGVSQSPRYKVAKRGQDVALRCDPISGHVSLFWYQQALGQGPEFLTYFQNEAQLDKSGLPSDRFFAERPEGSVSTLKIQRTQQEDSAVYLCASADLAKNIQYFGAGTRLSVL.

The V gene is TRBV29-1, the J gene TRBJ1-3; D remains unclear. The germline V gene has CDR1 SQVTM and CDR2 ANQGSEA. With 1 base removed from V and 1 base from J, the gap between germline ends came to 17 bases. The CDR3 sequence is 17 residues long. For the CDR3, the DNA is TGCAGCGTTGAAGGAGTGGCGCAATGGCCTTCTGGAAACACCATATATTTT. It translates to CSVEGVAQWPSGNTIYF.

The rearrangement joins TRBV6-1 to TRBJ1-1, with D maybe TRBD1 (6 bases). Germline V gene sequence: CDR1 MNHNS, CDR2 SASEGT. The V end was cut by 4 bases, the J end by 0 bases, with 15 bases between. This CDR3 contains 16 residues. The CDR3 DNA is TGTGCCAGCAGTGTAGGAGGGGAGGGGGTGAACACTGAAGCTTTCTTT. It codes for CASSVGGEGVNTEAFF.

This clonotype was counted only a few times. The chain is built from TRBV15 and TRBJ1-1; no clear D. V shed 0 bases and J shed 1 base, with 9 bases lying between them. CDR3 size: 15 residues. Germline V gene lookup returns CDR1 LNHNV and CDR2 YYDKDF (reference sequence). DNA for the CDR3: TGTGCCACCAGCAGAGATTCAGGCAGGAACACTGAAGCTTTCTTT. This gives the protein CATSRDSGRNTEAFF.

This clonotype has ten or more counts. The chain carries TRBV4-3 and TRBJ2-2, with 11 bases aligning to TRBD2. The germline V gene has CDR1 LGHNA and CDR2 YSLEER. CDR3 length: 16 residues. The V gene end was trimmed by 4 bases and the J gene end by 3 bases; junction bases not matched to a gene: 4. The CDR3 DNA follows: TGCGCCAGCAGCCCGGGACTAGCGGTAGACACCGGGGAGCTGTTTTTT. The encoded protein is CASSPGLAVDTGELFF.

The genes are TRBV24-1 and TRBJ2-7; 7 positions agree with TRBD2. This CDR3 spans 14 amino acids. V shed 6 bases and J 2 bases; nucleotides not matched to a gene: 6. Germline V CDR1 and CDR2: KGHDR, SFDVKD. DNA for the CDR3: TGTGCCACCAGTTGGGAGGGCACCACCTACGAGCAGTACGTC. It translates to CATSWEGTTYEQYV.

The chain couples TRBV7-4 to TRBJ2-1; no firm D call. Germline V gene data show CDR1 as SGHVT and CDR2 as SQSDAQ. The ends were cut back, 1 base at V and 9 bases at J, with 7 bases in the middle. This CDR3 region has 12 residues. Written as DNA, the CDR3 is TGTGCCAGCAGCTTAGACAGTATTGAGCAGTTCTTC. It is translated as CASSLDSIEQFF.

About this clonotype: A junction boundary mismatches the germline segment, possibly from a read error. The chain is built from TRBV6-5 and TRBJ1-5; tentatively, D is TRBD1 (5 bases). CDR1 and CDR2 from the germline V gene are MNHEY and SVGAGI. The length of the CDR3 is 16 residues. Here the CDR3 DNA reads TGTGTCAGCAGTTACGGCCCTCCAGGGATCAATCAGCCCCAGCATTTT. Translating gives CVSSYGPPGINQPQHF.

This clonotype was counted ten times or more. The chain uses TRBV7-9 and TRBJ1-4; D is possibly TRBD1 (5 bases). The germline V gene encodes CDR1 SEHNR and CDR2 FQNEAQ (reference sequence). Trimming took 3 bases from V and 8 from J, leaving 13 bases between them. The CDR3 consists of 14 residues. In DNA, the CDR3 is TGTGCCAGCAGCTTCGACGGGGGGGAAGAAAAACTGTTTTTT. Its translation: CASSFDGGEEKLFF.

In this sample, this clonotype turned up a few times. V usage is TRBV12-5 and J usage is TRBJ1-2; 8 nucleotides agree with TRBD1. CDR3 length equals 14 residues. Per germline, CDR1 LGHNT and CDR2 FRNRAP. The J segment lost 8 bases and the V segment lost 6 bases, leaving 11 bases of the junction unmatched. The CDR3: CASGGSQGAGGYTF. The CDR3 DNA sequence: TGTGCTAGTGGAGGGTCCCAGGGGGCCGGGGGCTACACCTTC.

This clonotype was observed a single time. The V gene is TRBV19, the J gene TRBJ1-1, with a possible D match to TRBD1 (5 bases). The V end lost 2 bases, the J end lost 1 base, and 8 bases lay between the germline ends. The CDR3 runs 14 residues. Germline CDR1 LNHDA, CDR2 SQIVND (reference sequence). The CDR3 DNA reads TGTGCCAGTAGTATAAGCGGGACGAACACTGAAGCTTTCTTT. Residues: CASSISGTNTEAFF.

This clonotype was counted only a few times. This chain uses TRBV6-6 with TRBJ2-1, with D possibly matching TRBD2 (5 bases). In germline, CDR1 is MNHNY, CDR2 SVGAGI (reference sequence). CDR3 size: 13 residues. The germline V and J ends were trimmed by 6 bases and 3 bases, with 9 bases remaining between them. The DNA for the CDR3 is TGTGCCAGCAGAGGAGGACTCTACAATGAGCAGTTCTTC. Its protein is CASRGGLYNEQFF.